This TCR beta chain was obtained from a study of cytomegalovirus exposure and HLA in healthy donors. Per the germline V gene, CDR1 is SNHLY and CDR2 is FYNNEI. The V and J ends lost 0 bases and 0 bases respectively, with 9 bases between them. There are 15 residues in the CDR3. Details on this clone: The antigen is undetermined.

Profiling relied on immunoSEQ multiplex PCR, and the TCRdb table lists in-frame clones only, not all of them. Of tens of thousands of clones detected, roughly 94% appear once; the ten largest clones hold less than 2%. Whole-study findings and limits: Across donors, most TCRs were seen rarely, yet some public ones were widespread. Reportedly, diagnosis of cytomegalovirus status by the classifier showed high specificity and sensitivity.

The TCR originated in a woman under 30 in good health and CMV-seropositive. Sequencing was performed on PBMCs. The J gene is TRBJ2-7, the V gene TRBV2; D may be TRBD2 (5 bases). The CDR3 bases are TGTGCCAGCAGTGAAGCGCTTACTAGCTCCTACGAGCAGTACTTC. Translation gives CASSEALTSSYEQYF.